This entry lists 27 T cell receptor beta chains sequenced from one sample in a study of T cell repertoires in cytomegalovirus infection. TCRdb redid the calling of the reads with MiXCR, one entry per CDR3 protein. The top ten clones hold roughly 13% of a sample with fewer than 1,000,000 distinct CDR3 sequences, roughly 31% of them seen once. Which antigens these TCRs recognize remains unknown. This specimen was cultured CD8+ T cells from PBMCs, taken from culture after CMV antigen stimulation. These receptors were collected from a human donor in good health (CMV status not recorded). Some clones in this sample may be carry-over from other donors' samples.

This clonotype was observed many times. This chain connects TRBV7-8 to TRBJ2-7, with 7 bases fitting TRBD1. Germline CDR1 SGHVS, CDR2 FQNEAQ. This CDR3 contains 13 residues. V gave up 0 bases and J gave up 6 bases; unmatched junction bases: 2. The CDR3 DNA reads TGTGCCAGCAGCTTAGCTTACAGGGGCGAGCAGTACGTC. Its translation: CASSLAYRGEQYV.

This clonotype was seen a few times. The rearrangement uses TRBV27 and TRBJ2-3; D call uncertain. The CDR3 spans 13 residues. Trimming pared 6 bases from V and 2 bases from J, leaving 9 bases between. CDR1 is MNHEY, CDR2 SMNVEV, per germline (reference sequence). This chain's CDR3 is CASRYSTTDTQYF. Written as DNA, the CDR3 is TGTGCCAGCAGGTATTCTACCACAGATACGCAGTATTTT.

This rearrangement joins TRBV7-9 to TRBJ1-2; D is perhaps TRBD1 (6 bases). Looked up from germline, CDR1 is SEHNR and CDR2 is FQNEAQ (reference sequence). V lost 0 bases to trimming and J lost 3 bases, with 14 bases between them. This CDR3 is built from 16 residues. The CDR3 DNA reads TGTGCCAGCAGCTTAGCCCCGGACAGCCTCTACTATGGCTACACCTTC. Amino acids: CASSLAPDSLYYGYTF. Full variable domain (rest looked up from reference TRBV7-9 and TRBJ1-2): DTGVSQNPRHKITKRGQNVTFRCDPISEHNRLYWYRQTLGQGPEFLTYFQNEAQLEKSRLLSDRFSAERPKGSFSTLEIQRTEQGDSAMYLCASSLAPDSLYYGYTFGSGTRLTVV.

The chain links TRBV11-2 to TRBJ1-3; unclear D gene. Germline V CDR1 and CDR2: SGHAT, FQNNGV. V lost 1 base and J 0 bases, leaving 22 bases between the germline ends. This CDR3 comprises 20 residues. The DNA for the CDR3 is TGTGCCAGCAGCTTAGTGGGCGAGGTCTTCAGCTTCGACTCTGGAAACACCATATATTTT. Its protein product is CASSLVGEVFSFDSGNTIYF.

This clonotype has at least ten counts. The chain combines TRBV7-8 with TRBJ1-5; no reliable D call. Germline V gene sequence: CDR1 SGHVS, CDR2 FQNEAQ. The V end was cut by 2 bases, the J end by 3 bases, with 8 bases between. The CDR3 has 14 residues. CDR3 loop: CASSLKGYNQPQHF. Here the CDR3 DNA reads TGTGCCAGCAGCTTAAAAGGCTACAATCAGCCCCAGCATTTT. The full variable domain, rest sourced from reference TRBV7-8 and TRBJ1-5, is GAGVSQSPRYKVAKRGQDVALRCDPISGHVSLFWYQQALGQGPEFLTYFQNEAQLDKSGLPSDRFFAERPEGSVSTLKIQRTQQEDSAVYLCASSLKGYNQPQHFGDGTRLSIL.

This chain uses TRBV27 with TRBJ2-7; a possible D gene is TRBD1 (5 bases). In germline, CDR1 is MNHEY, CDR2 SMNVEV (reference sequence). Between the trimmed V and J ends, which lost 2 bases and 1 base, there was a span of 9 bases. The CDR3 length is 14 residues. CDR3 residues: CASSLKDKSYEQYF. The CDR3 bases are TGTGCCAGCAGTTTAAAGGACAAGTCCTACGAGCAGTACTTC.

There are many counts of this clonotype. The chain couples TRBV12-3 or TRBV12-4 to TRBJ2-3; tentatively, D is TRBD2 (6 bases). Trimming pared 2 bases from V and 2 bases from J, leaving 11 bases between. The length of the CDR3 is 15 residues. The CDR3 loop reads CASSLQGGHTDTQYF. DNA for the CDR3: TGTGCCAGCAGTTTACAGGGAGGCCACACAGATACGCAGTATTTT.

This clonotype occurred a few times. The chain links TRBV7-3 to TRBJ2-1, with a possible D match to TRBD2 (6 bases). Germline CDR1 is SGHTA and CDR2 is FQGTGA. V was cut by 2 bases and J by 13 bases, with 15 bases left in between. CDR3 length: 13 amino acids. The CDR3 DNA reads as TGTGCCAGCAGCTTATATCCGGGGGTGGATCAGTTCTTC. This sequence encodes CASSLYPGVDQFF.

The chain employs TRBV27 and TRBJ2-3; no firm D call. Germline CDR1 is MNHEY and CDR2 is SMNVEV (reference sequence). This CDR3 contains 13 residues. Trimming stripped 5 bases from V and 3 bases from J, with 9 bases between. For the CDR3, the DNA is TGTGCCAGCAGTCCCAGGCGTACAGATACGCAGTATTTT. Its translation: CASSPRRTDTQYF.

This clonotype appeared a few times. The rearrangement uses TRBV7-8 and TRBJ2-3; D ambiguous. V lost 5 bases to trimming and J lost 2 bases, with 11 bases between them. There are 14 residues in the CDR3. CDR1 is SGHVS, CDR2 FQNEAQ, per germline. The CDR3 region has the DNA TGTGCCAGCAGCAGTACGGGCCACACAGATACGCAGTATTTT. This codes for CASSSTGHTDTQYF.

This clonotype was picked up a small number of times. The chain links TRBV6-1 to TRBJ2-7, with D perhaps given as TRBD1 or TRBD2 (6 bases each). This CDR3 has 17 residues. Germline V gives CDR1 MNHNS, CDR2 SASEGT. Trimming cost V 1 base and J 1 base, with 17 bases left between them. CDR3: CASSEEEGGWGSYEQYF. The CDR3 DNA is TGTGCCAGCAGTGAAGAGGAGGGGGGCTGGGGGTCCTACGAGCAGTACTTC.

The sample holds a few counts of this clonotype. The V and J genes are TRBV10-3 and TRBJ2-3; D remains ambiguous. Trimming cost V 7 bases and J 3 bases, with 14 bases left between them. This CDR3 has 14 residues. Per germline, CDR1 ENHRY and CDR2 SYGVKD. The CDR3 DNA reads as TGTGCCATCAAAGATGGGGTGCGTACAGATACGCAGTATTTT. This sequence encodes CAIKDGVRTDTQYF.

This clonotype was detected ten times or more. This chain joins TRBV7-9 and TRBJ2-5; no firm D call. This CDR3 contains 12 residues. The germline V gene encodes CDR1 SEHNR and CDR2 FQNEAQ (reference sequence). With 4 bases removed from V and 2 bases from J, the gap between germline ends came to 5 bases. The CDR3 reads CASSSHQETQYF. CDR3 sequence (DNA): TGTGCCAGCAGCTCCCATCAAGAGACCCAGTACTTC.

The gene calls are TRBV7-9 and TRBJ2-2; D not resolved. The V end was cut by 3 bases, the J end by 2 bases, with 7 bases between. The CDR3 sequence is 14 residues long. Germline CDR1 SEHNR, CDR2 FQNEAQ (reference sequence). CDR3 sequence: CASSFSFNTGELFF. CDR3 nucleotides: TGTGCCAGCAGCTTCAGTTTTAACACCGGGGAGCTGTTTTTT. Using reference TRBV7-9 and TRBJ2-2 for the parts outside the CDR3, the full variable domain is DTGVSQNPRHKITKRGQNVTFRCDPISEHNRLYWYRQTLGQGPEFLTYFQNEAQLEKSRLLSDRFSAERPKGSFSTLEIQRTEQGDSAMYLCASSFSFNTGELFFGEGSRLTVL.

The genes are TRBV6-5 and TRBJ1-2; 9 bases line up with TRBD1. The CDR3 is made up of 16 amino acids. The V and J ends lost 6 bases and 2 bases, in that order; junction bases with no gene match: 10. Germline CDR1 reads MNHEY; CDR2 reads SVGAGI. CDR3 sequence: CASRTKDRGGNYGYTF. Written as DNA, the CDR3 is TGTGCCAGCAGAACCAAGGACAGGGGAGGAAACTATGGCTACACCTTC.

In regard to this clonotype: The junction differs from germline at one of its ends, possibly a read error. The CDR3 is CASRGPAYERFF. The CDR3 DNA sequence: TGTGCCAGCAGGGGTCCCGCCTATGAGCGGTTCTTC. The chain combines TRBV27 with TRBJ2-1; D is uncertain. Germline CDR1 MNHEY, CDR2 SMNVEV (reference sequence). The CDR3 totals 12 residues.

This chain links TRBV19 with TRBJ2-1; D remains ambiguous. CDR3 length: 13 amino acids. Looked up from germline, CDR1 is LNHDA and CDR2 is SQIVND (reference sequence). V was trimmed by 1 base and J by 8 bases, leaving 9 bases between them. CDR3 in amino acids: CASSIGHPYEQFF. Written as DNA, the CDR3 is TGTGCCAGTAGTATAGGACATCCTTATGAGCAGTTCTTC.

This clonotype was observed a handful of times. CDR3 DNA: TGTGCCAGCAGCGCAGGAGGGACAGGGGCTGCCGGGCGCTATGGCTACACCTTC. Protein sequence: CASSAGGTGAAGRYGYTF. The rearrangement joins TRBV7-9 to TRBJ1-2, with 10 nucleotides matching TRBD1. J was trimmed by 4 bases and V by 5 bases; bases with no gene match: 16. The CDR3 totals 18 residues. The V gene's germline CDR1 is SEHNR and CDR2 FQNEAQ (reference sequence). The variable domain in full, completed from reference TRBV7-9 and TRBJ1-2, reads DTGVSQNPRHKITKRGQNVTFRCDPISEHNRLYWYRQTLGQGPEFLTYFQNEAQLEKSRLLSDRFSAERPKGSFSTLEIQRTEQGDSAMYLCASSAGGTGAAGRYGYTFGSGTRLTVV.

The chain has TRBV6-2 or TRBV6-3 and TRBJ2-5; 9 bases agree with TRBD1. The V segment lost 5 bases and the J segment 5 bases; nucleotides outside the gene matches: 12. This CDR3 is built from 16 residues. CDR1 and CDR2 from the germline V gene are MNHEY and SVGEGT. CDR3 sequence: CASSLEEDRGDETQYF. The CDR3 nucleotides are TGTGCCAGCAGTCTCGAGGAGGACAGGGGAGATGAGACCCAGTACTTC.

This clonotype came up a few times. The rearrangement joins TRBV7-9 to TRBJ2-1, with 8 nucleotides matching TRBD2. V was pared by 2 bases and J by 9 bases, with 9 bases of the junction left unmatched. The CDR3 is made up of 15 amino acids. Germline CDR1 is SEHNR and CDR2 is FQNEAQ (reference sequence). The CDR3 loop reads CASSLLAGGSSEQFF. The CDR3 DNA sequence: TGTGCCAGCAGCTTATTGGCGGGGGGTTCTTCTGAGCAGTTCTTC.

The V call is TRBV10-3, the J call TRBJ2-2; D is unresolved. Germline V lookup: CDR1 ENHRY, CDR2 SYGVKD. The CDR3 is 15 residues long. The V gene lost 0 bases and the J gene lost 2 bases, with 7 bases spanning the gap. CDR3 DNA sequence: TGTGCCATCAGTGAGTCGTTCAGAAACACCGGGGAGCTGTTTTTT. This translates into CAISESFRNTGELFF.

This clonotype was detected a few times. The chain uses TRBV6-5 and TRBJ2-5; D call uncertain. Trimming removed 8 bases from V and 1 base from J, with 8 bases in between. The CDR3 spans 12 residues. Germline V lookup: CDR1 MNHEY, CDR2 SVGAGI. The CDR3 coding sequence is TGTGCCAGCTTCGACACCCAAGAGACCCAGTACTTC. It is translated as CASFDTQETQYF.

V is TRBV15 and J is TRBJ1-5; TRBD1 aligns across 10 bases. Germline values: CDR1 LNHNV, CDR2 YYDKDF (reference sequence). CDR3 length: 15 residues. The V gene end was trimmed by 5 bases and the J gene end by 6 bases; junction bases not matched to a gene: 7. CDR3 sequence: CATSGRQGASQPQHF. CDR3 sequence (DNA): TGTGCCACCAGCGGGAGACAGGGGGCGAGTCAGCCCCAGCATTTT.

Comments on this clonotype: At one end the junction does not follow the germline gene, possibly because of a read error. This chain connects TRBV28 to TRBJ2-1; the D is unclear. CDR3 length: 13 amino acids. CDR1 is MDHEN, CDR2 SYDVKM, per germline. CDR3 DNA sequence: TGTGTCAGCAGTTTAAGCAGCAACAATGAGCAGTTCTTC. The encoded protein is CVSSLSSNNEQFF. Drawing the rest from reference TRBV28 and TRBJ2-1, the complete variable domain is DVKVTQSSRYLVKRTGEKVFLECVQDMDHENMFWYRQDPGLGLRLIYFSYDVKMKEKGDIPEGYSVSREKKERFSLILESASTNQTSMYLCVSSLSSNNEQFFGPGTRLTVL.

The rearrangement joins TRBV9 to TRBJ1-2; 10 positions match TRBD1. This CDR3 region has 15 residues. Germline V gene sequence: CDR1 SGDLS, CDR2 YYNGEE. V trimming: 3 bases; J trimming: 7 bases; junction bases outside the gene matches: 9. The CDR3 spells CASSAPGQGLGGYTF. As DNA, the CDR3 is TGTGCCAGCAGCGCCCCGGGACAGGGGCTCGGTGGCTACACCTTC. Based on the CDR3 plus reference TRBV9 and TRBJ1-2, the full variable domain is DSGVTQTPKHLITATGQRVTLRCSPRSGDLSVYWYQQSLDQGLQFLIQYYNGEERAKGNILERFSAQQFPDLHSELNLSSLELGDSALYFCASSAPGQGLGGYTFGSGTRLTVV.

This chain connects TRBV28 to TRBJ1-1, with TRBD1 as a possible D gene (5 bases). Trimming took off 7 bases at V and 2 bases at J, with 14 bases between the two ends. The CDR3 has 14 residues. Germline CDR1 MDHEN, CDR2 SYDVKM. Here the CDR3 reads CASNTPGGNTEAFF. CDR3 DNA sequence: TGTGCCAGCAATACGCCGGGGGGTAACACTGAAGCTTTCTTT.

This clonotype was seen more than once but under ten times. The V and J genes are TRBV4-3 and TRBJ1-2; D uncertain. Germline CDR1 LGHNA, CDR2 YSLEER. There are 15 residues in the CDR3. With 0 bases removed from V and 2 bases from J, the gap between germline ends came to 10 bases. CDR3 DNA: TGCGCCAGCAGCCAAGATTGGCAGACCAACTATGGCTACACCTTC. Amino acid sequence: CASSQDWQTNYGYTF.